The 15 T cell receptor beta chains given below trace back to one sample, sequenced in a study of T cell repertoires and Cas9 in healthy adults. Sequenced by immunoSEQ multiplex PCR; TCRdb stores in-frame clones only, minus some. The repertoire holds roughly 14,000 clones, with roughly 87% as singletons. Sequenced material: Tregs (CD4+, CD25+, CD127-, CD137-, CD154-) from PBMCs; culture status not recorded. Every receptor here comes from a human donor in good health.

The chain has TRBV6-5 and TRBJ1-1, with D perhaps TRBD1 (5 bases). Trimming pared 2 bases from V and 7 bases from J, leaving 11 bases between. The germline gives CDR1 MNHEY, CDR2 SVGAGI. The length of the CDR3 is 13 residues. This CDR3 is CASSYHTGVEAFF. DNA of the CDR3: TGTGCCAGCAGTTACCACACAGGTGTTGAAGCTTTCTTT.

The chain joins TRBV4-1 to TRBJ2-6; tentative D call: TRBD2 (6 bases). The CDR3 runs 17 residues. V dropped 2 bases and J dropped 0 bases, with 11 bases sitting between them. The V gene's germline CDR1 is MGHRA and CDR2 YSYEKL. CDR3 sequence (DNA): TGCGCCAGCAGCCAACTTCCCGGGAGCTCTGGGGCCAACGTCCTGACTTTC. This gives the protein CASSQLPGSSGANVLTF.

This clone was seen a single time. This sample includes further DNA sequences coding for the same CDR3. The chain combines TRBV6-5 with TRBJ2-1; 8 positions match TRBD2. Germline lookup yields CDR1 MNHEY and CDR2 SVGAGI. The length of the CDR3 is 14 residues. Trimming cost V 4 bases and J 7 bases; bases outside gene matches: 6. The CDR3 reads CASSLASGFNEQFF. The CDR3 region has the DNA TGTGCCAGCAGTTTGGCTAGCGGGTTTAATGAGCAGTTCTTC.

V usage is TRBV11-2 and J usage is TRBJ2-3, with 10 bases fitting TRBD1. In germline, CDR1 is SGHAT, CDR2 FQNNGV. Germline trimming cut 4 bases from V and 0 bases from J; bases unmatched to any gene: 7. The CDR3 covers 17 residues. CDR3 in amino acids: CASSSRTGGTSTDTQYF. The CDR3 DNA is TGTGCCAGCAGCTCTAGGACAGGGGGGACTAGCACAGATACGCAGTATTTT.

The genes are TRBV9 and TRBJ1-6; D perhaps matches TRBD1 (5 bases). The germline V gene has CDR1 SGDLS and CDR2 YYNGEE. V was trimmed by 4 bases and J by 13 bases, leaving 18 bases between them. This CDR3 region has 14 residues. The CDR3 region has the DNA TGTGCCAGCAGCCCTCCCGGGGGGGTGGGTCCCCTCCACTTT. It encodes CASSPPGGVGPLHF.

The CDR3 here is CASSLGGAPNTEAFF. The DNA for the CDR3 is TGCGCCAGCAGCCTCGGAGGGGCCCCGAACACTGAAGCTTTCTTT. V gene TRBV5-1 combines with J gene TRBJ1-1; TRBD1 might be the D (5 bases). CDR1 SGHRS and CDR2 YFSETQ come from the germline V gene. CDR3 length equals 15 residues. The V gene lost 4 bases and the J gene lost 1 base, with 14 bases spanning the gap.

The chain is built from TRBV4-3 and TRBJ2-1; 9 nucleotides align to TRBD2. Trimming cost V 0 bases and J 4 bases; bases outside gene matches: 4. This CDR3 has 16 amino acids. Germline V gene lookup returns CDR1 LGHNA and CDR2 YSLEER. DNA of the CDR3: TGCGCCAGCAGCCAAGATACTAGCGGGTTTTACAATGAGCAGTTCTTC. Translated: CASSQDTSGFYNEQFF.

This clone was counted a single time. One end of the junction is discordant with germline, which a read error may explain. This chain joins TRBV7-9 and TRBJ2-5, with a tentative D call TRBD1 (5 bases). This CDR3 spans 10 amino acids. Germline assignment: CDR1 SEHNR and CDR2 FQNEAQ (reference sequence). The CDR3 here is CASSRGPGNF. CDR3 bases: TGTGCCAGCAGTCGAGGCCCAGGGAACTTC.

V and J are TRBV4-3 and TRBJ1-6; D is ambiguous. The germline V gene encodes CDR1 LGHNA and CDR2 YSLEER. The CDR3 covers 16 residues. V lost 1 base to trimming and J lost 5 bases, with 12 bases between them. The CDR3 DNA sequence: TGCGCCAGCAGCCAAGTTATTGGCCGAAATAATTCACCCCTCCACTTT. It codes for CASSQVIGRNNSPLHF.

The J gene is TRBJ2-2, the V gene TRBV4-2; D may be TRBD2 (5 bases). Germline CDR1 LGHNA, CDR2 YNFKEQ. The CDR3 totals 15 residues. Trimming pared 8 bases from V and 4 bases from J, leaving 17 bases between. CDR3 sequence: CASRGQVLSTGELFF. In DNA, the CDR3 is TGTGCCAGCCGCGGGCAGGTCCTAAGCACCGGGGAGCTGTTTTTT.

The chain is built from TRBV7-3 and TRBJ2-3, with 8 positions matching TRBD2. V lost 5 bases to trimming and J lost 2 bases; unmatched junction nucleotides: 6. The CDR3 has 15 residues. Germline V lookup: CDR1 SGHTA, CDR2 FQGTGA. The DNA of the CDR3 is TGTGCCAGCAGCCCGCGACTAGCGCCCACAGATACGCAGTATTTT. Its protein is CASSPRLAPTDTQYF.

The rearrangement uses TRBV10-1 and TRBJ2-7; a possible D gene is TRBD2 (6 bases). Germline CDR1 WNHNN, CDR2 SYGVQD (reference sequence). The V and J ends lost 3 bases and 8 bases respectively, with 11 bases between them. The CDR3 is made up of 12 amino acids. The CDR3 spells CASSEHLAQQYV. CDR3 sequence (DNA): TGCGCCAGCAGTGAACACCTAGCGCAGCAGTACGTC.

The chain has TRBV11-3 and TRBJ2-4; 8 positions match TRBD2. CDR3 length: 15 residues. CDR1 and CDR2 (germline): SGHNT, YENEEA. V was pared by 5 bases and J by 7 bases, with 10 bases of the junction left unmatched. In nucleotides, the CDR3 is TGTGCCAGCAGCCCAGGGGCGGGGGGCACGAACATTCAGTACTTC. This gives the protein CASSPGAGGTNIQYF.

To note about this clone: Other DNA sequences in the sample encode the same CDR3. As DNA, the CDR3 is TGTGCCATCAGTCCTGGAAACACCATATATTTT. The encoded protein is CAISPGNTIYF. The V gene is TRBV10-3, the J gene TRBJ1-3; the D is unclear. CDR3 length equals 11 residues. Germline values: CDR1 ENHRY, CDR2 SYGVKD. V lost 5 bases, J lost 2 bases, and 1 base lay in between.

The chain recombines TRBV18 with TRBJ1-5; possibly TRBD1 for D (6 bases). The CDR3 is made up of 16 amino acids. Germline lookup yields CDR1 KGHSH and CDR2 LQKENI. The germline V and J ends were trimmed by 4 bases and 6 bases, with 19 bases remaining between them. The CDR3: CASSRGGSQDGQPQHF. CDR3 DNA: TGTGCCAGCTCACGAGGGGGGAGCCAGGACGGTCAGCCCCAGCATTTT. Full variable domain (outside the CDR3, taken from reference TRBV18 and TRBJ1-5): NAGVMQNPRHLVRRRGQEARLRCSPMKGHSHVYWYRQLPEEGLKFMVYLQKENIIDESGMPKERFSAEFPKEGPSILRIQQVVRGDSAAYFCASSRGGSQDGQPQHFGDGTRLSIL.